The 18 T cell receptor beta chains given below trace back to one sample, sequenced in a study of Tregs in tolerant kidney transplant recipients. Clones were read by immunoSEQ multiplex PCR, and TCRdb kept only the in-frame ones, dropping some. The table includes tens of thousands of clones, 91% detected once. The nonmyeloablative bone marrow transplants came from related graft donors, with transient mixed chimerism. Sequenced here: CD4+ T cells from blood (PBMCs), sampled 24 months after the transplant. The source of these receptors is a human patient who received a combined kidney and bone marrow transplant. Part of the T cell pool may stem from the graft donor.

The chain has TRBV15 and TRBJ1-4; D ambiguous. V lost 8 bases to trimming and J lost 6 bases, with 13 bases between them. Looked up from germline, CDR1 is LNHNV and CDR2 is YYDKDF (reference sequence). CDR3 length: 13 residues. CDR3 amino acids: CATASTRHEKLFF. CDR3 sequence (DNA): TGTGCCACCGCCTCGACACGTCATGAAAAACTGTTTTTT.

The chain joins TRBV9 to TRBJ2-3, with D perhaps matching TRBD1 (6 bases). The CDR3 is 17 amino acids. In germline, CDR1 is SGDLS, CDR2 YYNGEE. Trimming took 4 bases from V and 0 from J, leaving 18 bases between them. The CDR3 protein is CASSRGFRDPSTDTQYF. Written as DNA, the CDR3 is TGTGCCAGCAGCAGGGGGTTCAGAGACCCGAGCACAGATACGCAGTATTTT.

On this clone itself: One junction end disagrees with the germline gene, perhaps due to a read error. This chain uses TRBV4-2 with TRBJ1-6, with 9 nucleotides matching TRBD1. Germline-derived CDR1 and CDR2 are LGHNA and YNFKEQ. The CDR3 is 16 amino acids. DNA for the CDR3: TGTGCCAGCAGCCACATTCCGGGACAGGGTATGACCCCCCTCCCCTTT. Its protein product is CASSHIPGQGMTPLPF.

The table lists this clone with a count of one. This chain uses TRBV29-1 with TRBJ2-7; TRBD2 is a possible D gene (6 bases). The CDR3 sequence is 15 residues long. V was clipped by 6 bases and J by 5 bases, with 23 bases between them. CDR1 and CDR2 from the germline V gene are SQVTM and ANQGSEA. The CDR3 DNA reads TGCAGCGTCCCAAGGCGGGATTGCACGCAGCACGAGCAGTACTTC. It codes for CSVPRRDCTQHEQYF.

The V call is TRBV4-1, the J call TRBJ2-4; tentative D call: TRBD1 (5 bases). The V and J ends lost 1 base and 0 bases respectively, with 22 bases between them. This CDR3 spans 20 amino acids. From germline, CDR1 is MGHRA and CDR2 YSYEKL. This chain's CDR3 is CASSQGPPPAGSIAKNIQYF. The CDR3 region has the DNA TGCGCCAGCAGCCAAGGCCCCCCGCCGGCAGGGTCAATAGCCAAAAACATTCAGTACTTC.

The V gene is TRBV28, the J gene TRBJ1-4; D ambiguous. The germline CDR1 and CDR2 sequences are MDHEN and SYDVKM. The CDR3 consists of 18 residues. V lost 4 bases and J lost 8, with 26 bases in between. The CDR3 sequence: CASSSRRGGEGFGEKLFF. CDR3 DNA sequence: TGTGCCAGCAGTTCACGACGGGGTGGAGAGGGCTTTGGAGAAAAACTGTTTTTT.

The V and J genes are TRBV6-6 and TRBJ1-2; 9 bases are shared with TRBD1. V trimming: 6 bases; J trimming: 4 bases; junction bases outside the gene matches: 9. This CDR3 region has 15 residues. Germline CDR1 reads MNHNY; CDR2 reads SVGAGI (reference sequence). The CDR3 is CASRPPGQGLYGYTF. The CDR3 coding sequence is TGTGCCAGCAGACCCCCGGGACAGGGACTCTATGGCTACACCTTC.

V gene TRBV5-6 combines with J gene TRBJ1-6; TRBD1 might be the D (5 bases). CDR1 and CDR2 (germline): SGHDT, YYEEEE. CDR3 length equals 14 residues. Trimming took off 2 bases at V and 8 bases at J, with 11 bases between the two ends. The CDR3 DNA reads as TGTGCCAGCAGCTTCCCCAGGGCGGATTCACCCCTCCACTTT. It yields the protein CASSFPRADSPLHF. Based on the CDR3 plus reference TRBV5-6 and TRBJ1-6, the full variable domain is DAGVTQSPTHLIKTRGQQVTLRCSPKSGHDTVSWYQQALGQGPQFIFQYYEEEERQRGNFPDRFSGHQFPNYSSELNVNALLLGDSALYLCASSFPRADSPLHFGNGTRLTVT.

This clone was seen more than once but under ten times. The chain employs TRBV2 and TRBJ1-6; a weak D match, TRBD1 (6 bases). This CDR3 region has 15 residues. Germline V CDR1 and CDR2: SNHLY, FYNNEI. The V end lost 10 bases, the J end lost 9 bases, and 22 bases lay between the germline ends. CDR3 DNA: TGTGCCACCAACAGAGCAAAGGGGGTAATTTCACCCCTCCACTTT. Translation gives CATNRAKGVISPLHF.

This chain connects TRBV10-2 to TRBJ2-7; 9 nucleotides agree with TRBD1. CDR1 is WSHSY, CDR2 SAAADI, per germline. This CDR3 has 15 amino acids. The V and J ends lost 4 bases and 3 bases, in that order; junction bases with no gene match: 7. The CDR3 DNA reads TGCGCCAGCAGTGGATACGGGACAGGGATCTACGAGCAGTACTTC. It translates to CASSGYGTGIYEQYF.

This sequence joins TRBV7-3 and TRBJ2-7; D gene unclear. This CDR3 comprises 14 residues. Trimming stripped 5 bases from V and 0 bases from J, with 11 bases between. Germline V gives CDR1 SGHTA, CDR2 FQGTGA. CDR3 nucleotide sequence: TGTGCCAGCAGCCCCGGGTCTAGCTCCTACGAGCAGTACTTC. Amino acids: CASSPGSSSYEQYF. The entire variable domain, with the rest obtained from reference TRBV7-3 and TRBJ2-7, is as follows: GAGVSQTPSNKVTEKGKYVELRCDPISGHTALYWYRQSLGQGPEFLIYFQGTGAADDSGLPNDRFFAVRPEGSVSTLKIQRTERGDSAVYLCASSPGSSSYEQYFGPGTRLTVT.

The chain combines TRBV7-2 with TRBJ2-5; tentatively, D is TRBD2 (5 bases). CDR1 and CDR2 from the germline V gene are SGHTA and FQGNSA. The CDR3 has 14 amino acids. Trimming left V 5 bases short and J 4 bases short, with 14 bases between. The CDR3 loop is CASSATRVGETQYF. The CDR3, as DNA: TGTGCCAGCAGCGCTACGAGGGTCGGAGAGACCCAGTACTTC.

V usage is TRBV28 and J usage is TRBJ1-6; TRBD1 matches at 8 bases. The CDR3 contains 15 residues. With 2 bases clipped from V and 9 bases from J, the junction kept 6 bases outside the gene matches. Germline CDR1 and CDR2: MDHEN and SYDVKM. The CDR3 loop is CASSLGQGAGSPLHF. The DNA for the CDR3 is TGTGCCAGCAGTTTAGGGCAGGGGGCGGGTTCACCCCTCCACTTT.

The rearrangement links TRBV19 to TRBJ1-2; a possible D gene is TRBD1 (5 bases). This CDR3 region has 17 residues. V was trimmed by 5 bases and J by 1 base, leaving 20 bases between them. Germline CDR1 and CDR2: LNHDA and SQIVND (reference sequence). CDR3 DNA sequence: TGTGCCAGTAGTGCTCGGACACCCGAGAGCTTTAACTATGGCTACACCTTC. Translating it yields CASSARTPESFNYGYTF.

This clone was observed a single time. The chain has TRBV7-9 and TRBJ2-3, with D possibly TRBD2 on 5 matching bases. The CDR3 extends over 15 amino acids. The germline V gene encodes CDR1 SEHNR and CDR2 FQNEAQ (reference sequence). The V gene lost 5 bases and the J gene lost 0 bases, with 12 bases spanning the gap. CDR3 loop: CASSRGRSSTDTQYF. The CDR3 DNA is TGTGCCAGCAGCAGAGGGCGTAGTAGCACAGATACGCAGTATTTT.

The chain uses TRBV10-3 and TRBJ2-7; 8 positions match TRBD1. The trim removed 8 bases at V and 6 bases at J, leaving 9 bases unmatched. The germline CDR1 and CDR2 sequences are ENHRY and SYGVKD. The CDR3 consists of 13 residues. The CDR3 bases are TGTGCCATCCTGGACAGGGAAGGCTTCGAGCAGTACTTC. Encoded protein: CAILDREGFEQYF.

CDR3 protein: CSVETGGGQPQHF. CDR3 bases: TGCAGCGTTGAAACAGGGGGCGGTCAGCCCCAGCATTTT. This chain uses TRBV29-1 with TRBJ1-5; TRBD1 aligns across 9 bases. Germline values: CDR1 SQVTM, CDR2 ANQGSEA. V shed 2 bases, J shed 6 bases, and the junction held 2 bases outside the gene matches. The CDR3 length is 13 residues.

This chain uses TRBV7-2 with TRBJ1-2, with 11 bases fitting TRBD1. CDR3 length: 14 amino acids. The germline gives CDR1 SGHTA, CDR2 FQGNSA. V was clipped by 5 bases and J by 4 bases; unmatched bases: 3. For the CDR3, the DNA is TGTGCCAGCAGCCCCGGGACAGGGGGCTATGGCTACACCTTC. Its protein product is CASSPGTGGYGYTF.